This T cell receptor (beta chain) was obtained from a study of shared clonotypes between healthy human individuals. The wider study: Researchers assigned three CD4 naive, three CD4 memory, two CD8 naive and one CD8 memory plate to each donor. Study conclusions and caveats: Clonotype sharing among the donors was expected to vary with sequencing depth. Researchers sampled only blood; tissue repertoires likely differ.

The deep-level immunoSEQ assay was used. The protocol was immunoSEQ multiplex PCR, while the TCRdb copy is restricted to in-frame clones and leaves out a portion. The table records more than 1.2 million clones, approximately 98.5% of them present only once. CDR1 and CDR2 (germline): MDHEN, SYDVKM. Trimming took 3 bases from V and 6 from J, leaving 13 bases between them. The CDR3 is 14 residues long. Worth noting for this clone: What it binds is unknown.

This TCR derives from a man aged 25-45 years in good health. The chain carries TRBV28 and TRBJ2-3; TRBD1 or TRBD2 may be the D gene (6 bases each). Source material: naive CD4+ T cells sorted from blood. The subset denotes: CD45RA+ positively selected. The CDR3 region is CASSFGGASDTQYF. As DNA, the CDR3 is TGTGCCAGCAGTTTCGGGGGCGCGAGCGATACGCAGTATTTT. The entire variable domain, with the rest obtained from reference TRBV28 and TRBJ2-3, is as follows: DVKVTQSSRYLVKRTGEKVFLECVQDMDHENMFWYRQDPGLGLRLIYFSYDVKMKEKGDIPEGYSVSREKKERFSLILESASTNQTSMYLCASSFGGASDTQYFGPGTRLTVL.